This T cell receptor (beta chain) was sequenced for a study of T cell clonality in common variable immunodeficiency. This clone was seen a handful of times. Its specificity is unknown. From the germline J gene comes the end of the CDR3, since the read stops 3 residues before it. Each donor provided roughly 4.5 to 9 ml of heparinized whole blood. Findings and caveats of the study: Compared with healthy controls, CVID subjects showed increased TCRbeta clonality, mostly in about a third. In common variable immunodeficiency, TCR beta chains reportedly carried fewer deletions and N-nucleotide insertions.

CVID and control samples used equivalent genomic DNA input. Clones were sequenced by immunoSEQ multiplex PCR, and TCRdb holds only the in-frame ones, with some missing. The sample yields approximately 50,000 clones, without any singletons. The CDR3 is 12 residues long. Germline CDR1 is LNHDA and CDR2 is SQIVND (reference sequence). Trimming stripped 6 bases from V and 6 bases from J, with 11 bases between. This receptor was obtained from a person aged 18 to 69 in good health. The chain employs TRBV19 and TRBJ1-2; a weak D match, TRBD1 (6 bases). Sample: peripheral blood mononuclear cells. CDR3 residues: CASSITGHGYTF. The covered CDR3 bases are TGTGCCAGTAGCATAACAGGGCATGGC.